The clone carrying this T cell receptor beta chain has just a few counts. CDR3 length: 18 amino acids. The germline CDR1 and CDR2 sequences are LGHDT and YNNKEL (reference sequence). The V and J ends lost 1 base and 4 bases respectively, with 19 bases between them. The data are from a study of T cells in Graves' hyperthyroidism and ophthalmopathy. TCR beta CDR3 region amplification was performed from RNA transcripts. The HTBI primer set drove a first-round RT-PCR of the TCR CDR3. TCRdb reprocessed the multiplex PCR reads via MiXCR and lists one record per CDR3 protein. The sample contains about 420,000 distinct CDR3 sequences, roughly an eighth of which appear only once.

The V and J genes are TRBV3-1 and TRBJ2-2; D is perhaps TRBD2 (6 bases). The source is a woman between 18 and 30 years old with Graves' hyperthyroidism. Sequenced material: blood. CDR3 in DNA: TGTGCCAGCAGCCAAGCCTCTCCGGGAGTAGGTATCACCGGGGAGCTGTTTTTT. Translating gives CASSQASPGVGITGELFF.